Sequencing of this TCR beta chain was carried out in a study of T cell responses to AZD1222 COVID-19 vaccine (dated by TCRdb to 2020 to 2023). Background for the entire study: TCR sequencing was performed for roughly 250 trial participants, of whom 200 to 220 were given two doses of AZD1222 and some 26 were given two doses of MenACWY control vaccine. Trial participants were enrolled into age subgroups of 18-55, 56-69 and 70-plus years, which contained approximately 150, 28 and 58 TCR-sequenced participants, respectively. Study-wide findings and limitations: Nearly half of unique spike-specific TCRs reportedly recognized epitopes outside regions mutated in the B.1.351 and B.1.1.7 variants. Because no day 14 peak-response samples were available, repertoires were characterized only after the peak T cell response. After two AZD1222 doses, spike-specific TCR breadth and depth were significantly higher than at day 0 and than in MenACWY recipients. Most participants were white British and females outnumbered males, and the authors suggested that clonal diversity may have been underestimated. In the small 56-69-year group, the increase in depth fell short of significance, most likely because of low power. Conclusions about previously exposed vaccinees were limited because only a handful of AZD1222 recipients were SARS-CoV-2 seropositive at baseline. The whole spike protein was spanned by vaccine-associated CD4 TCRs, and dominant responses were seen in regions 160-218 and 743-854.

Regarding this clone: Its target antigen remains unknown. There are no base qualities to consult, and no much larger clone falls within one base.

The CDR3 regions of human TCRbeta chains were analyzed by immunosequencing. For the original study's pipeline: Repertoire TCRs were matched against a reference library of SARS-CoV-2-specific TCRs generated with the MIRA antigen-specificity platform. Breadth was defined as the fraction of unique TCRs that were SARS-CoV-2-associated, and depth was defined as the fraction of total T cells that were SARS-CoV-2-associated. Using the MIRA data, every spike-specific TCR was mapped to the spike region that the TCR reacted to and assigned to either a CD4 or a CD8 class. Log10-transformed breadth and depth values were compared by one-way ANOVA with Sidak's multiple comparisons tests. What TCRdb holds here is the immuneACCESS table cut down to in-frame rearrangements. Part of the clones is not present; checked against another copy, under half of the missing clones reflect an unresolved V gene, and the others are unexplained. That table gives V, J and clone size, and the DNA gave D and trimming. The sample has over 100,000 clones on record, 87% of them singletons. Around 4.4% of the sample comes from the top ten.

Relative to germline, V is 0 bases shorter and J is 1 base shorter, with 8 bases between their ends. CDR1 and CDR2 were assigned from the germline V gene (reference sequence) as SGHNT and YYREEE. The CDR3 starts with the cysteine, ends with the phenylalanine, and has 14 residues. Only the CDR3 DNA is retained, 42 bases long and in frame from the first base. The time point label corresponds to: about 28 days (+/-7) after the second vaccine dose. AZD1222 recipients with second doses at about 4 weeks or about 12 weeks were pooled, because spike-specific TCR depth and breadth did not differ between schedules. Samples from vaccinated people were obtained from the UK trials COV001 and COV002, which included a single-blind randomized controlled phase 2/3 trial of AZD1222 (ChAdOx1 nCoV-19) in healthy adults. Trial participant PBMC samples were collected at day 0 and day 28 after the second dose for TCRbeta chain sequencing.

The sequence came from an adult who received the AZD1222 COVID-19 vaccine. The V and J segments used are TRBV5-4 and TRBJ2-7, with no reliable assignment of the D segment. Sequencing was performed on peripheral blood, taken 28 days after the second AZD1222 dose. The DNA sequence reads TGTGCCAGCAGCTTGGAATTAAAATCCTACGAGCAGTACTTC. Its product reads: CASSLELKSYEQYF.